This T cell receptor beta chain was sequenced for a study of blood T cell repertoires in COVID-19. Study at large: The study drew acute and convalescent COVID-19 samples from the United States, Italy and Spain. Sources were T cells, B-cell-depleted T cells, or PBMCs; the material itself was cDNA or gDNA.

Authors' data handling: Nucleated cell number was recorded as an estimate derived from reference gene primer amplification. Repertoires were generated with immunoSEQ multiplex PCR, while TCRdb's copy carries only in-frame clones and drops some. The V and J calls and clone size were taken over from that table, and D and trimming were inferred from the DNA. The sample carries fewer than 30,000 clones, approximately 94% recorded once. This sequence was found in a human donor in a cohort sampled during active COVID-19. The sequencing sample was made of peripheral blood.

CDR3 in amino acids: CASSFTSGGVTSTDTQYF. CDR3 sequence (DNA): TGTGCCAGTAGTTTTACTAGCGGGGGTGTTACTAGCACAGATACGCAGTATTTT. J is TRBJ2-3 and V is TRBV19, with 11 bases fitting TRBD2. Germline CDR1 reads LNHDA; CDR2 reads SQIVND (reference sequence). The CDR3 extends over 18 amino acids. The J segment lost 0 bases and the V segment lost 5 bases, leaving 10 bases of the junction unmatched.